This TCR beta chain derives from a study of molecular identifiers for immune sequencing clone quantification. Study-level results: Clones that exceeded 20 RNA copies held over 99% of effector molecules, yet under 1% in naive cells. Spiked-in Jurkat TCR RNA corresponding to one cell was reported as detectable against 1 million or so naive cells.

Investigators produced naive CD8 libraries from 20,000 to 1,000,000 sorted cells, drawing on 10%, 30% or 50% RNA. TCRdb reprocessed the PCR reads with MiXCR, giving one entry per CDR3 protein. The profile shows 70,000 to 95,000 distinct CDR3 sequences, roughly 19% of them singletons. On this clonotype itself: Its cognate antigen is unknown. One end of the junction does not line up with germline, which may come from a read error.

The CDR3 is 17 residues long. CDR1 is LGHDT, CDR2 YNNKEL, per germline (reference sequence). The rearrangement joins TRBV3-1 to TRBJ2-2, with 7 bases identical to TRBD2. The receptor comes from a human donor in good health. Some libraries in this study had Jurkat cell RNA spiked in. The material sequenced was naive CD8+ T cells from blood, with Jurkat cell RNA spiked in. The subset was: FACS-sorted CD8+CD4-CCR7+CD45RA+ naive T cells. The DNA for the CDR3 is TGTGCCAGCGGCCAAGATCGGCTAGCGGTCGGCACCGGGGAGCTGTTTTTT. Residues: CASGQDRLAVGTGELFF.